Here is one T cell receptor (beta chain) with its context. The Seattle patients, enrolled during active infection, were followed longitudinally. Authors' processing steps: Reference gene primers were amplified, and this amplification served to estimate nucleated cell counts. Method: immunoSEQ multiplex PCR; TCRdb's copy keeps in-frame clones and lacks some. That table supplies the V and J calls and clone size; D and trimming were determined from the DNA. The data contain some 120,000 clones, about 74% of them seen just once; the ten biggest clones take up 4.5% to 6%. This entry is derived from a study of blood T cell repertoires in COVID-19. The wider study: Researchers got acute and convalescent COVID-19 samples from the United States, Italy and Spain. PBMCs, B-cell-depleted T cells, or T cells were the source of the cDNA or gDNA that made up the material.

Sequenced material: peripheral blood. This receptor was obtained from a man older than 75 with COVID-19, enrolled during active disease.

The CDR3 region is CATRASGADVQFF. The CDR3 coding sequence is TGTGCCACTCGGGCCAGCGGGGCGGACGTGCAGTTCTTC. This sequence joins TRBV5-4 and TRBJ2-1; TRBD2 aligns across 7 bases. V lost 9 bases to trimming and J lost 12 bases; unmatched junction nucleotides: 15. Germline values: CDR1 SGHNT, CDR2 YYREEE (reference sequence). The CDR3 runs to 13 residues.